Given below is one T cell receptor beta chain in context. The data are from a study of blood T cell repertoires in COVID-19. Study background: Samples taken during acute and convalescent COVID-19 were collected in the United States, Italy and Spain. PBMCs, B-cell-depleted T cells, or T cells provided the cDNA or gDNA that made up the material.

Using immunoSEQ multiplex PCR, the repertoire was profiled, and TCRdb retains in-frame clones only, with some absent. The table records around 80,000 clones, roughly 80% of them present only once. The V end lost 8 bases, the J end lost 6 bases, and 13 bases lay between the germline ends. The CDR3 is made up of 13 amino acids. The chain links TRBV12-3 or TRBV12-4 to TRBJ2-2, with D possibly matching TRBD2 (7 bases). Sequenced material: peripheral blood. The TCR was taken from a human donor in a cohort sampled during active COVID-19. The CDR3 loop is CASAGGRAGELFF. In nucleotides, the CDR3 is TGTGCCAGCGCCGGGGGGCGGGCCGGGGAGCTGTTTTTT.